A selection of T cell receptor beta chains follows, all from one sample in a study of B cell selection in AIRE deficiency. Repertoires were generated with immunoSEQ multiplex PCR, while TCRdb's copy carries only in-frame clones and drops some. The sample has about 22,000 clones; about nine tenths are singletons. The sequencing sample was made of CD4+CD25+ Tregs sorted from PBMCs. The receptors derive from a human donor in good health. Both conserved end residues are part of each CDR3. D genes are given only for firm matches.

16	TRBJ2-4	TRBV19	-	CASRTVGLKGQNIQYF
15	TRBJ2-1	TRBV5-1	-	CASSFAPSSYNEQFF
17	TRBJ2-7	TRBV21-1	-	CASSKVYRGRRVYEQYF
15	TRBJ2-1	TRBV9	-	CASSARDLTANEQFF
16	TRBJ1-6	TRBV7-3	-	CASSLMGSSYNSPLHF
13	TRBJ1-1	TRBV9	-	CASSFRVNTEAFF
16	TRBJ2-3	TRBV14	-	CASSQEAGLFTDTQYF
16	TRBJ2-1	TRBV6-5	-	CASSSLRQSSYNEQFF
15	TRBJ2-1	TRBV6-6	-	CASSLTGSTYNEQFF
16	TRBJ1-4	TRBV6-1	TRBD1	CASSAAWTGDNEKLFF
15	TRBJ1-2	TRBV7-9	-	CASTPPGLLGVGYTF
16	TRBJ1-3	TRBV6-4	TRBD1	CASSDPDRGSGNTIYF
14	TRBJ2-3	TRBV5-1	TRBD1	CASSLTGESDTQYF
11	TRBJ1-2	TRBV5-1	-	CASSLGGGYTF